The 5 T cell receptor beta chains listed next were all sequenced from one sample in a study of cytomegalovirus exposure and HLA in healthy donors. In the PCR, 60 Vbeta and 13 Jbeta primers were used. The method was immunoSEQ multiplex PCR; TCRdb's version includes in-frame clones alone and lacks a portion of them. Of 210,000 or so clones in the sample, roughly 90% were seen once. Sequenced material: PBMCs. Every receptor here comes from a woman aged 18 to 35 in good health and CMV-seronegative.

This clone was picked up a small number of times. The rearrangement joins TRBV7-3 to TRBJ2-7, with a weak D call TRBD1 (6 bases). The CDR3 contains 17 residues. Trimming took off 5 bases at V and 0 bases at J, with 20 bases between the two ends. Germline V gene sequence: CDR1 SGHTA, CDR2 FQGTGA. In DNA form, the CDR3 reads TGTGCCAGCAGCCCCGGGACAAGAGAAGAGATCTCCTACGAGCAGTACTTC. Its protein product is CASSPGTREEISYEQYF.

The genes are TRBV7-3 and TRBJ1-1; 12 positions agree with TRBD1. Germline trimming cut 1 base from V and 1 base from J; bases unmatched to any gene: 13. CDR3 length equals 20 residues. The germline gives CDR1 SGHTA, CDR2 FQGTGA. Written as DNA, the CDR3 is TGTGCCAGCAGCTTAAATTCGCACAGGGACAGGGGGCGAAGGAACACTGAAGCTTTCTTT. As protein: CASSLNSHRDRGRRNTEAFF. The full variable domain, with the rest looked up from reference TRBV7-3 and TRBJ1-1, is GAGVSQTPSNKVTEKGKYVELRCDPISGHTALYWYRQSLGQGPEFLIYFQGTGAADDSGLPNDRFFAVRPEGSVSTLKIQRTERGDSAVYLCASSLNSHRDRGRRNTEAFFGQGTRLTVV.

J is TRBJ2-3 and V is TRBV5-1; 7 bases line up with TRBD2. With V trimmed by 5 bases and J by 5 bases, 11 bases remained unmatched. CDR1 and CDR2 (germline): SGHRS, YFSETQ. The CDR3 covers 15 residues. The CDR3 coding sequence is TGCGCCAGCAGAAATCTGGGGACGGGAGGAGATACGCAGTATTTT. Residues: CASRNLGTGGDTQYF.

The chain uses TRBV5-1 and TRBJ1-1, with D unresolved. Trimming removed 5 bases from V and 2 bases from J, with 28 bases in between. The CDR3 consists of 19 residues. Germline V gene lookup returns CDR1 SGHRS and CDR2 YFSETQ. CDR3 loop: CASRKEGGLGFRINTEAFF. CDR3 bases: TGCGCCAGCAGGAAGGAGGGAGGGTTAGGTTTCCGAATTAACACTGAAGCTTTCTTT.

CDR3 bases: TGTGCCAGCTCACCTTTACTACAGGGGCCAGATACGCAGTATTTT. It specifies CASSPLLQGPDTQYF. This chain joins TRBV18 and TRBJ2-3; TRBD1 aligns across 7 bases. The CDR3 has 15 residues. The germline V gene has CDR1 KGHSH and CDR2 LQKENI. Trimming took 3 bases from V and 4 from J; bases not matched to a gene: 7.